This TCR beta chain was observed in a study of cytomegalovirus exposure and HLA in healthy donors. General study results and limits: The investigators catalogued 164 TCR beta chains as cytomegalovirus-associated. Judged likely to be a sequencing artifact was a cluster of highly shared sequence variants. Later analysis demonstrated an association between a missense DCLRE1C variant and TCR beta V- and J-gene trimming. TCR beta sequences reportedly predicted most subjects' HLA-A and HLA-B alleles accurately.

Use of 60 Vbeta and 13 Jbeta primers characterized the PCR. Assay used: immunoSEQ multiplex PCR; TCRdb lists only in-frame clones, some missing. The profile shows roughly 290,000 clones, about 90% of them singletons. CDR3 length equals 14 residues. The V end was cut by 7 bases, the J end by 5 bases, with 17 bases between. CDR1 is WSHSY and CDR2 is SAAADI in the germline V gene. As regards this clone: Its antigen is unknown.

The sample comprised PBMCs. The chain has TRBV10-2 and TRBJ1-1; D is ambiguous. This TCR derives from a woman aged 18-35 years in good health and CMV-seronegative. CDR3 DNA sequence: TGCGCCAGCACCACCGGGTCAGGACTTACTGAAGCTTTCTTT. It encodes CASTTGSGLTEAFF.